This T cell receptor beta chain came from a study of cytomegalovirus exposure and HLA in healthy donors. Per the germline V gene, CDR1 is KGHSH and CDR2 is LQKENI. CDR3 length: 15 residues. Trimming stripped 2 bases from V and 4 bases from J, with 12 bases between. PCR was performed using 60 Vbeta and 13 Jbeta primers. Profiling relied on immunoSEQ multiplex PCR, and the TCRdb table lists in-frame clones only, not all of them. The table has fewer than 200,000 clones, approximately 80% seen once. Details on this clone: Its specificity is not known.

Study-level points and caveats: Later work associated fewer than 20,000 TCR beta sequences with HLA alleles at 0.05 false discovery rate. A later analysis reportedly found that, within productive TCRs, an Asian-associated ancestry cluster had fewer N-insertions than the mean observed across the roughly 630 donors. A later analysis appeared to link common viral pathogens to several of the most significant clusters.

J is TRBJ1-3 and V is TRBV18; D possibly corresponds to TRBD1 (6 bases). The receptor was isolated from a man under 40 in good health and CMV-seronegative. Sequenced sample: PBMCs. CDR3 region: CASSPVQGAGNTIYF. Written as DNA, the CDR3 is TGTGCCAGCTCACCAGTACAGGGCGCGGGAAACACCATATATTTT.